This TCR beta chain came from a study of OX40 agonist ivuxolimab in advanced cancers. The wider study: The dose-escalation group included hepatocellular carcinoma, melanoma, renal cell carcinoma and head and neck cancer.

Germline V gene data show CDR1 as GTSNPN and CDR2 as SVGIG (reference sequence). Trimming left V 2 bases short and J 1 base short, with 2 bases between. CDR3 length equals 11 residues. The repertoire was sequenced with immunoSEQ multiplex PCR; TCRdb's copy has only in-frame clones and lacks some. The data hold about 48,000 clones, with 75% to 85% observed a single time. The material sequenced was CD4+ or CD8+ T cells sorted from blood, taken in a trial of the OX40 agonist ivuxolimab. The TCR sequence derives from an adult with an advanced solid tumor such as melanoma, head and neck, liver or kidney cancer. The chain has TRBV30 and TRBJ1-2; no clear D gene. CDR3 nucleotides: TGTGCCTGGAGTATTAACTATGGCTACACCTTC. It codes for CAWSINYGYTF.